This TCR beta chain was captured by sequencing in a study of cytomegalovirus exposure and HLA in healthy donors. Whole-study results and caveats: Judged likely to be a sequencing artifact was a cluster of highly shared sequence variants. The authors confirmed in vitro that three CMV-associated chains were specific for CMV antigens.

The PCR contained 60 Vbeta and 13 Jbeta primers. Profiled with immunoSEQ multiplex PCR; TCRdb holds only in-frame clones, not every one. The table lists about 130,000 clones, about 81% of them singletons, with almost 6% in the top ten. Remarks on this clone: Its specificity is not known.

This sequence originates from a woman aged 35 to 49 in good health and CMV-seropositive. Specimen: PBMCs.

The CDR3 here is CASSVGTGRAGANVLTF. The CDR3 DNA reads TGTGCCAGCAGCGTAGGGACAGGGAGGGCTGGGGCCAACGTCCTGACTTTC. The rearrangement links TRBV9 to TRBJ2-6; D perhaps matches TRBD1 (8 bases). V shed 0 bases and J shed 2 bases, with 12 bases lying between them. This CDR3 has 17 amino acids. The V gene's germline CDR1 is SGDLS and CDR2 YYNGEE.